This TCR beta chain was recorded in a study of blood T cell repertoires in COVID-19. Study information: There were acute and convalescent COVID-19 samples, and they came from the United States, Italy and Spain.

The CDR3 consists of 14 residues. Germline lookup yields CDR1 SGHVS and CDR2 FQNEAQ. V trimming: 2 bases; J trimming: 2 bases; junction bases outside the gene matches: 3. Participants reported their clinical history, and cohort assignment relied on those reports. As originally analysed: Estimated nucleated cell counts came from reference gene primer amplification. Only in-frame clones appear in the TCRdb table, and some are missing; sequencing was by immunoSEQ multiplex PCR. V, J and clone size were drawn from that table, and D and trimming were deduced from the DNA. The sample has some 150,000 clones, 85% to 90% seen once; the top ten hold more than 1%.

This receptor was identified in a woman younger than 45 with acute COVID-19. This sequence joins TRBV7-8 and TRBJ2-7; 7 bases map to TRBD2. What was sequenced was PBMCs or T cells enriched from blood (not recorded which). CDR3 residues: CASSLRAGPYEQYF. The CDR3 DNA reads as TGTGCCAGCAGCTTACGAGCGGGACCCTACGAGCAGTACTTC.